This TCR beta chain came from a study of cytomegalovirus exposure and HLA in healthy donors (TCRdb year 2017). In terms of the full investigation: In an earlier analysis of under 600 of the donors, about 270 Gb of sequence data and 117 million unique TCR beta sequences from about 179 million T cells were reported. An early release that covered fewer than 750 HLA-typed donors contained approximately 300 gigabases of sequencing data and around 85 million unique TCR sequences. Of the roughly 420 genotyped donors, 70% to 90% were placed in the genetic ancestry cluster associated with self-reported Caucasian donors. The study was designed to test whether signatures of past pathogen exposure could be identified by cataloging public T cell receptors. The T cell repertoires of roughly 660 subjects were profiled by immunosequencing and related to cytomegalovirus serostatus. In addition to the first cohort of approximately 670 subjects, a separate validation cohort of approximately 120 different subjects was used. High-throughput TCR immunosequencing, statistical association of individual TCRs with disease status, and machine learning were combined to predict cytomegalovirus infection status. A later analysis re-analyzed previously published TCR beta repertoires from several hundred donors and added high-resolution HLA genotyping to study TCR occurrence patterns. The later analysis used no new phenotypic data to find candidate immune exposures, relying instead on TCR beta sequences and their occurrence across donors. In an earlier analysis of roughly 580 of the donors, high-throughput TCR beta sequencing was used to judge whether each TCR beta V gene segment behaved as functional or pseudogenic. Donor age, sex, ethnicity and CMV serostatus were collected together with the repertoire data. A later genetic analysis took genome-wide SNP genotypes for 398 of the 666 donors and used that subset as a discovery cohort. All discovery cohort repertoires had been generated on a single sequencing platform. Both class I and class II loci were covered by HLA typing, at four-digit resolution. The number of donors typed differed by locus, with about 629-630 for A, B, C, DRB1 and DQB1, around 500 for DQA1, 606 for DPA1, and some 450 for DPB1. Because of strong linkage in the cohort, roughly five DR-DQ haplotypes were treated as single units for association and clustering. On average, about 200,000 unique TCR beta nucleotide sequences were sequenced per donor among fewer than 500 genotyped donors of the cohort, with about 19% of those sequences being non-productive.

With respect to this clone: There is no known antigen for this receptor. It has no much larger one-base neighbor in the sample; base qualities were not kept.

The cohort consisted of some 670 healthy bone marrow donors. At the time of sampling, all cohort members were nominally healthy, though unrecorded immune exposures were likely present. The donor was CMV seropositive and was included in the group of almost 300 seropositive cohort members. A peripheral blood sample was collected from each donor, and TCR beta sequencing was performed on peripheral blood mononuclear cells. The Qiagen DNeasy Blood Extraction Kit was used to extract genomic DNA from the blood cell samples. The protocol used for the library was the immunoSEQ multiplex PCR assay. For the multiplex PCR, a mixture combining 60 forward primers for TCR Vbeta segments and 13 reverse primers for TCR Jbeta segments was used. A multiplex PCR assay on genomic DNA amplified the CDR3 region of rearranged TCR beta genes. Amplified TCR beta libraries were sequenced as 87-base-pair reads on the Illumina HiSeq System. In the paper's pipeline: A later analysis tallied roughly 80 million unique TCR beta chains across the 666 repertoires, and about 12 million of those chains were shared by two or more donors. A nearest-neighbor algorithm error-corrected the raw reads and collapsed the reads into unique sequences, merging closely related sequences to remove PCR and sequencing errors. To assign V, D and J gene segments, CDR3 sequences were aligned to IMGT reference sequences. For a sequence to be retained, at least a six-nucleotide match to both a V gene segment and a J gene segment was required. A rearrangement was called productive if the CDR3 had no stop codons and remained in frame with V and J, and every other rearrangement was called non-productive. Following IMGT convention, CDR3 was defined as the stretch from the second conserved V-encoded cysteine to the conserved J-encoded phenylalanine. In an earlier analysis of more than 550 of the donors, sequences lacking an unambiguous match to a single V gene segment were excluded. An earlier analysis of several hundred of the donors called V segments functional above 56.7% productive rearrangements and segregating when the between-donor standard deviation exceeded 5%. A statistical classification framework was built for diagnosing cytomegalovirus status from the catalog of TCR beta chain sequences. In a later analysis, TCR nucleotide sequences were compared against IMGT/GENE-DB human TR gene sequences so that V and J genes could be assigned. A later analysis assigned CDR3 sequences and most-parsimonious VDJ recombination scenarios with the TCRdist pipeline. In a later analysis, every TCR beta chain was defined by the combination of its CDR3 amino acid sequence and its V-gene family, and reads without a unique V-gene family were dropped. To address suspected cross-contamination and a sequencing artifact, a later analysis removed several hundred highly shared, low-generation-probability nucleotide sequences. In a later analysis, a clonal expansion index was calculated for each public chain from normalized within-repertoire ranks of inferred template counts. A later analysis computed generation probabilities with a VDJ recombination model fitted to out-of-frame rearrangements, and checked the results against IGoR. Hypergeometric tests were used in a later analysis to score TCR-TCR, TCR-HLA and TCR-CMV co-occurrence, with a repertoire-size bias correction applied to the TCR pairs. False discovery rates were estimated in a later analysis by permuting HLA or CMV assignments 20 times. In a later analysis, co-occurring TCRs were grouped using DBSCAN, and TCRdist sequence similarity was added for clustering within HLA-allele-positive subsets. Repertoires with fewer than 30,000 or more than 120,000 public chains were left out of co-occurrence clustering, as were a few repertoires with anomalous nucleotide sharing. TCRdb retrieved this table from immuneACCESS and kept in-frame rearrangements only. Not all clones are present; in checked studies, unresolved V genes account for under half, and no reason is known for the remainder. For V, J and clone size, that table is used; D and trimming come from the DNA. This sample gives approximately 150,000 clones in total; about 75% of them show up just once. The top ten clonotypes cover 4.7% of the sample.

What the authors observed across the whole study: Three of the identified cytomegalovirus-associated TCR beta chains were confirmed in vitro to be specific for cytomegalovirus antigens. Across donors, most TCR sequences were observed very rarely, whereas some public TCRs were present in many individuals. In a later analysis, several top co-occurrence clusters were reported to appear linked to parvovirus B19, influenza, CMV and Epstein-Barr virus. Some IMGT-functional V segments, including TRBV6-2 and TRBV6-3, could not be told apart with the 87-base-pair reads, so those segments were excluded. The authors suggested that the approach could potentially be generalized to other disease states and immunological phenotypes. A cluster of highly shared sequence variants was judged likely to be a technical artifact of the sequencing pipeline. According to a later genetic analysis, donors in an Asian-associated ancestry cluster had fewer N-insertions in productive TCRs than the approximately 650-donor mean. The only immune exposure information available for the cohort was CMV serostatus. The study listed 150 to 200 TCR beta chains as associated with cytomegalovirus. The presence/absence analyses assumed that sequencing depth was roughly uniform across donors, and that assumption may not be true. In a later analysis, most CMV-associated TCR beta chains were found to appear HLA-restricted, with HLA associations seemingly driven largely by CMV exposure. Strong co-occurrence of HLA alleles, especially DR and DQ, made assigning TCR associations to individual alleles difficult. A further reported finding was that TCR beta sequences accurately predicted the HLA-A and HLA-B alleles for most subjects in the first cohort. Over 15 rarely observed V segments, including chromosome 9 orphons, were excluded from the earlier analysis of about 500 of the donors because counts were too low. A later analysis found that HLA-associated TCR beta chains were more clonally expanded and had lower generation probabilities than equally common non-associated chains. At a false discovery rate of 0.05, a later analysis linked 15,000 to 20,000 TCR beta sequences to specific HLA alleles. Linkage disequilibrium might explain the correlated functional status among segregating V segments, but an unknown experimental factor could not be ruled out. V-gene and J-gene trimming of TCR beta chains was associated with a missense DCLRE1C variant in a later genetic analysis, and the association was replicated in an independent cohort. In a later analysis, the rate of TCR association differed among HLA loci, with DRB1 alleles having the most associated TCRs and HLA-C alleles having the fewest. In both the original and validation cohorts, the classifier was reported to diagnose cytomegalovirus status with high specificity and sensitivity. In an earlier analysis of approximately 590 of the donors, most TCR beta V segments were observed in productive rearrangements about 87% or about 30% of the time, broadly matching IMGT annotations. HLA typing was unavailable for some donors at each locus, so association tests used only the typed subset. The cohort was sequenced for TCR beta chains only, and without alpha or paired-chain data the features that could be detected were limited.

Deletion took 5 bases off V and 4 bases off J, with a span of 12 bases between the germline ends. The CDR3 sequence holds 13 residues, the cysteine and phenylalanine included. Solely the CDR3 DNA is kept, with 39 bases framed from the first base. The germline V gene sets CDR1 to SGHTS and CDR2 to YDEGEE. This clonotype was obtained from a man aged 18 to 30 in good health and CMV-seropositive. The rearranged segments are TRBV5-8 and TRBJ1-2; the best D guess is TRBD1, with 5 bases matching. The specimen sequenced was PBMCs. The CDR3 reads as follows: CASRSREAYGYTF. The DNA is as follows: TGTGCCAGCAGGAGCAGGGAGGCCTATGGCTACACCTTC.